Detailed here is one TCR beta chain. This clone was seen only a few times. No cognate antigen has been identified for it. Base qualities are not recorded, but no much larger clone differs from it by a single base. The data derive from a study of cytomegalovirus exposure and HLA in healthy donors (dated 2017 in TCRdb). Concerning the study at large: In an earlier analysis of fewer than 750 of the donors, 276 Gb of sequence data and about 110 million unique TCR beta sequences from about 179 million T cells were reported. Roughly 300 gigabases of sequencing data and tens of millions of unique TCR sequences were included in an early release covering over 600 HLA-typed donors. A later genetic analysis took genome-wide SNP genotypes for about 55% of the 666 donors and used that subset as a discovery cohort. In the later analysis, no new phenotypic data were used to find candidate immune exposures; instead, reliance was placed on TCR beta sequences and their occurrence across donors. Typing coverage differed by locus: A, B, C, DRB1 and DQB1 were typed in roughly 620-640 donors, DQA1 in roughly 500, DPA1 in over 600, and DPB1 in 450 to 480. On average, roughly 240,000 unique TCR beta nucleotide sequences were sequenced per donor among more than 350 genotyped donors of the cohort, with roughly 18% of those sequences being non-productive. A later analysis re-examined previously published TCR beta repertoires from hundreds of donors and added high-resolution HLA genotyping to investigate patterns of TCR occurrence. The aim of the study was to test whether cataloging public T cell receptors could identify signatures of past pathogen exposure. Alongside the repertoire data, information on donor age, sex, ethnicity and CMV serostatus was compiled. Along with the approximately 600-subject first cohort, a separate validation cohort of around 110 different subjects was used. Using immunosequencing, the study profiled T cell repertoires from fewer than 700 subjects and related those repertoires to cytomegalovirus serostatus. To decide whether each TCR beta V gene segment behaved as functional or pseudogenic, an earlier analysis of over 500 of the donors relied on high-throughput TCR beta sequencing. Every repertoire in the discovery cohort had been generated on one and the same sequencing platform. High-throughput TCR immunosequencing, statistical association of individual TCRs with disease status, and machine learning were combined to predict cytomegalovirus infection status. The genetic ancestry cluster associated with self-reported Caucasian donors included 81% of the 350 to 500 genotyped donors. Class I and class II HLA loci were covered by the typing at four-digit resolution. A handful of DR-DQ haplotypes were handled as single units for association and clustering because linkage in the cohort was strong.

The cohort was made up of 500 to 800 healthy bone marrow donors. All cohort members were sampled while nominally healthy, although unrecorded immune exposures were likely present. The donor was CMV seropositive and was included in the group of around 300 seropositive cohort members. Every donor gave a peripheral blood sample, and the peripheral blood mononuclear cells from that sample were used for TCR beta sequencing. Genomic DNA was extracted from the blood cell samples with the Qiagen DNeasy Blood Extraction Kit. The protocol used for the library was the immunoSEQ multiplex PCR assay. For the multiplex PCR, a mixture combining 60 forward primers for TCR Vbeta segments and 13 reverse primers for TCR Jbeta segments was used. A multiplex PCR assay on genomic DNA amplified the CDR3 region of rearranged TCR beta genes. The Illumina HiSeq System was used to sequence the amplified TCR beta libraries as 87-base-pair reads. The authors' analysis ran thus. In a later analysis, 70 million to 95 million unique TCR beta chains were counted across the 650 to 750 repertoires, and around 10 million of these chains were shared by at least two donors. Raw reads were error-corrected and collapsed into unique sequences by a nearest-neighbor algorithm in which closely related sequences were merged to remove PCR and sequencing errors. To assign V, D and J gene segments, CDR3 sequences were aligned to IMGT reference sequences. Each retained sequence needed at least a six-nucleotide match to both a V gene segment and a J gene segment. Rearrangements were classified as productive when the CDR3 lacked stop codons and remained in frame with V and J, and all other rearrangements were classified as non-productive. Following IMGT convention, CDR3 was defined as the stretch from the second conserved V-encoded cysteine up to the conserved J-encoded phenylalanine. The earlier analysis of about 590 of the donors excluded sequences that lacked an unambiguous match to a single V gene segment. An earlier analysis of several hundred of the donors called V segments functional above 56.7% productive rearrangements and segregating when the between-donor standard deviation exceeded 5%. A statistical classification framework was built for diagnosing cytomegalovirus status from the catalog of TCR beta chain sequences. A later analysis assigned V and J genes by comparing TCR nucleotide sequences with IMGT/GENE-DB human TR gene sequences. Using the TCRdist pipeline, a later analysis assigned CDR3 sequences along with most-parsimonious VDJ recombination scenarios. In a later analysis, each TCR beta chain was defined by its CDR3 amino acid sequence together with its V-gene family, and reads lacking a unique V-gene family were excluded. To address suspected cross-contamination and a sequencing artifact, a later analysis removed over 500 highly shared, low-generation-probability nucleotide sequences. In a later analysis, a clonal expansion index for each public chain was calculated from normalized within-repertoire ranks of inferred template counts. In a later analysis, generation probabilities were computed using a VDJ recombination model fitted to out-of-frame rearrangements, and the results were checked against IGoR. In a later analysis, hypergeometric tests were used to score TCR-TCR, TCR-HLA and TCR-CMV co-occurrence, with a repertoire-size bias correction applied to TCR pairs. False discovery rates were estimated in a later analysis by permuting HLA or CMV assignments 20 times. In a later analysis, co-occurring TCRs were grouped using DBSCAN, with TCRdist sequence similarity added in when clustering inside HLA-allele-positive subsets. Co-occurrence clustering excluded repertoires with fewer than 30,000 or more than 120,000 public chains, plus five with anomalous nucleotide sharing. TCRdb obtained this table from immuneACCESS and retained in-frame rearrangements with V and J assigned. These tables miss some clones; where compared with another copy, unresolved V genes account for less than half of the shortfall, and the remainder is unexplained. V, J and clone size reflect that table, while D and trimming were determined from the DNA. The sample table lists fewer than 150,000 clones, around 73% of them with a count of one. 5.4% of the sample rests with the top ten.

The CDR3 spans 14 residues, from the cysteine through the phenylalanine. The kept DNA is CDR3 alone, 42 bases in frame from the first base. CDR1 and CDR2 (KGHSH, LQKENI) derive from the germline V gene. Deletion took 5 bases off V and 2 bases off J, with a span of 13 bases between the germline ends. The full study reports these points: In a later analysis, some 18,000 TCR beta sequences were associated with specific HLA alleles at a false discovery rate of 0.05. The cohort was sequenced for TCR beta chains only, and without alpha or paired-chain data the features that could be detected were limited. The presence/absence analyses assumed that sequencing depth was roughly uniform across donors, and that assumption may not be true. According to a later analysis, parvovirus B19, influenza, CMV and Epstein-Barr virus appeared linked to several top co-occurrence clusters. Across donors, most TCR sequences were observed very rarely, whereas some public TCRs were present in many individuals. In vitro tests confirmed that a few of the cytomegalovirus-associated TCR beta chains recognize cytomegalovirus antigens. Because the 87-base-pair reads could not distinguish some IMGT-functional V segments, including TRBV6-2 and TRBV6-3, those segments were excluded. Cytomegalovirus status was reported to be diagnosed by the classifier with high specificity and sensitivity in both the original and validation cohorts. HLA typing was unavailable for some donors at each locus, so association tests used only the typed subset. In an earlier analysis of 450 to 750 of the donors, most TCR beta V segments appeared in productive rearrangements about 87% or about 30% of the time, broadly matching IMGT annotations. It was suggested by the authors that the approach could potentially be generalized to other disease states and immunological phenotypes. In a later analysis, most CMV-associated TCR beta chains were found to appear HLA-restricted, with HLA associations seemingly driven largely by CMV exposure. Because counts were too low, seventeen rarely observed V segments, including chromosome 9 orphons, were left out of the earlier analysis of over 550 of the donors. A total of 150 to 200 TCR beta chains were listed by the study as associated with cytomegalovirus. A later genetic analysis reported fewer N-insertions in productive TCRs among donors in an Asian-associated ancestry cluster than the roughly 670-donor mean. When HLA alleles, especially DR and DQ, strongly co-occurred, attributing TCR associations to individual alleles was difficult. Linkage disequilibrium might explain the correlated functional status among segregating V segments, but an unknown experimental factor could not be ruled out. A later analysis found that HLA-associated TCR beta chains were more clonally expanded and had lower generation probabilities than equally common non-associated chains. The sequencing pipeline was judged likely to have produced a cluster of highly shared sequence variants as a technical artifact. A further reported finding was that TCR beta sequences accurately predicted the HLA-A and HLA-B alleles for most subjects in the first cohort. In a later genetic analysis, a missense DCLRE1C variant was associated with V-gene and J-gene trimming of TCR beta chains, and the association was replicated in an independent cohort. Immune exposure information for the cohort was limited to CMV serostatus. According to a later analysis, TCR association rates differed among HLA loci, with DRB1 alleles showing the most associated TCRs and HLA-C alleles showing the fewest.

Sequencing was performed on PBMCs. The receptor was derived from a woman aged 25 to 39 in good health and CMV-seropositive. The receptor chain draws on TRBV18 and TRBJ2-7, with an unclear D gene assignment. This receptor has the CDR3 CASSNRFGAYEQYF. In nucleotides, the sequence is TGTGCCAGCTCAAATCGGTTCGGAGCCTACGAGCAGTACTTC.